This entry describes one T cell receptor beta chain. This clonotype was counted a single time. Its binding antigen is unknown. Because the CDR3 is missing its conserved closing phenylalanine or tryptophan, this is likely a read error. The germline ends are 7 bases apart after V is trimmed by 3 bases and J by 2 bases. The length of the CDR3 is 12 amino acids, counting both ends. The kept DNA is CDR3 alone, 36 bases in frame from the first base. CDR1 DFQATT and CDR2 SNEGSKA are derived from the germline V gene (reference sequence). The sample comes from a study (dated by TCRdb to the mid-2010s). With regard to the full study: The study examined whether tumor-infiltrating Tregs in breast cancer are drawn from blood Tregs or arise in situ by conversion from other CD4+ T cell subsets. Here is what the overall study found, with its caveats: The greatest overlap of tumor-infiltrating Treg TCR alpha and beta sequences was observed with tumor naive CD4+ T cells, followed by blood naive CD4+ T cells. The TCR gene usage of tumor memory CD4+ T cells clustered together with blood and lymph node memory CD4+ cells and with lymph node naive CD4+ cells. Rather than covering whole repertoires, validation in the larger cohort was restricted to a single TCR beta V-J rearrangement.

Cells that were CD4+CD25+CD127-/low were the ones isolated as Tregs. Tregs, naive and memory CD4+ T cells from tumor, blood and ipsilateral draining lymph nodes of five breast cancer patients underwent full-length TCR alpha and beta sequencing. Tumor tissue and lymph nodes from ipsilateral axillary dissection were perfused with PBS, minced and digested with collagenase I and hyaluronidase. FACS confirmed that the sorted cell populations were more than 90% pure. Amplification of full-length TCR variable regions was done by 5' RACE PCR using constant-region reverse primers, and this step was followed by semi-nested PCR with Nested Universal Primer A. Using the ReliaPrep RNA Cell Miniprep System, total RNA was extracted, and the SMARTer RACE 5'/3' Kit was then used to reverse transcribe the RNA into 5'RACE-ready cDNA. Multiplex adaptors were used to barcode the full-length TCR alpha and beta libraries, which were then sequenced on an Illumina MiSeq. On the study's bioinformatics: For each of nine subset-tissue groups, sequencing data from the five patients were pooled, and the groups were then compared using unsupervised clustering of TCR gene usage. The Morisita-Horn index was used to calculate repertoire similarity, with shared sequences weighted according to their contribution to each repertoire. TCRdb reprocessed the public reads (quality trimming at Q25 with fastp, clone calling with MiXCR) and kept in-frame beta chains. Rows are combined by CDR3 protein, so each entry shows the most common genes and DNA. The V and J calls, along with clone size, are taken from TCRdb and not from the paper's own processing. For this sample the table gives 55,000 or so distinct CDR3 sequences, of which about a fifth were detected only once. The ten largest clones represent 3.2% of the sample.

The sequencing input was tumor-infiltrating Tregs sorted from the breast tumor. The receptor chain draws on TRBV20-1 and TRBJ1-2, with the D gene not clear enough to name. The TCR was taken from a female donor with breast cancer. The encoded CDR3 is CSARMTNYGYTV. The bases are TGCAGTGCTAGGATGACGAACTATGGCTACACCGTC.